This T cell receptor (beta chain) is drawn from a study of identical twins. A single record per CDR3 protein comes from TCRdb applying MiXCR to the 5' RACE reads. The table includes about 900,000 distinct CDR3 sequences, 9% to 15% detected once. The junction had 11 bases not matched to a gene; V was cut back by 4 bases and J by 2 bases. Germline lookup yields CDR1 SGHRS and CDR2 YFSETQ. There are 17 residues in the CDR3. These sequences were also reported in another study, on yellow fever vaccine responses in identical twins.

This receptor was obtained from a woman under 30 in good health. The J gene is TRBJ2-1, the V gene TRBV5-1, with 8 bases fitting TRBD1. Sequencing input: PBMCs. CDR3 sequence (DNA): TGCGCCAGCAGCCAAATGGACAGGGTTTGGGCCTACAATGAGCAGTTCTTC. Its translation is CASSQMDRVWAYNEQFF.